A single sample gave rise to the 25 T cell receptor beta chains below, sequenced in a study of cytomegalovirus exposure and HLA in healthy donors. Both 60 Vbeta primers and 13 Jbeta primers went into the PCR. Assay: immunoSEQ multiplex PCR; the TCRdb copy retains only in-frame clones and omits some. The sample yields some 150,000 clones, roughly 70% seen once. The sequencing sample was made of PBMCs. The receptors were sampled from a man aged 60 to 69 in good health and CMV-seronegative.

The chain is built from TRBV2 and TRBJ2-7; tentatively, D is TRBD2 (6 bases). Trimming pared 1 base from V and 4 bases from J, leaving 8 bases between. This CDR3 comprises 13 residues. CDR1 is SNHLY, CDR2 FYNNEI, per germline. CDR3 in DNA: TGTGCCAGCAGTGAAGGGGGACTGTACGAGCAGTACTTC. It codes for CASSEGGLYEQYF.

The chain recombines TRBV5-1 with TRBJ2-3, with 9 positions matching TRBD1. Per the germline V gene, CDR1 is SGHRS and CDR2 is YFSETQ. This CDR3 spans 15 amino acids. The J segment lost 4 bases and the V segment lost 4 bases, leaving 7 bases of the junction unmatched. The CDR3 bases are TGCGCCAGCAGCGAGGACAGGGGAGGCGCAGATACGCAGTATTTT. Amino acid sequence: CASSEDRGGADTQYF.

This rearrangement joins TRBV6-6 to TRBJ1-1; the match to TRBD1 covers 12 bases. This CDR3 contains 15 residues. Per germline, CDR1 MNHNY and CDR2 SVGAGI (reference sequence). V trimming: 5 bases; J trimming: 5 bases; junction bases outside the gene matches: 6. This CDR3 reads CASSPGDRGLTEAFF. The DNA of the CDR3 is TGTGCCAGCAGTCCGGGGGACAGGGGGCTGACTGAAGCTTTCTTT.

The chain recombines TRBV28 with TRBJ1-5; D might be TRBD1 (6 bases). V dropped 6 bases and J dropped 3 bases, with 15 bases sitting between them. The germline V gene encodes CDR1 MDHEN and CDR2 SYDVKM. The CDR3 has 15 residues. The CDR3 DNA follows: TGTGCCAGCAGCCGAACCCCAGGGGCCAATCAGCCCCAGCATTTT. This translates into CASSRTPGANQPQHF.

This clone was seen a few times. The CDR3 spells CASSSGTGGTEAFF. The CDR3 DNA reads TGTGCCAGTAGTTCCGGGACAGGGGGCACTGAAGCTTTCTTT. V is TRBV19 and J is TRBJ1-1; TRBD1 matches at 11 bases. V lost 5 bases and J lost 4; bases outside the gene matches: 3. Germline V gene sequence: CDR1 LNHDA, CDR2 SQIVND (reference sequence). The CDR3 is made up of 14 amino acids.

The chain combines TRBV2 with TRBJ2-5, with 12 positions matching TRBD2. The CDR3 length is 15 residues. Unmatched junction bases numbered 4, after V lost 6 bases and J lost 2 bases. Germline lookup yields CDR1 SNHLY and CDR2 FYNNEI. The CDR3 nucleotides read TGTGCCAGCAGAATTGGGACTAGCGGGCAAGAGACCCAGTACTTC. Amino acid sequence: CASRIGTSGQETQYF.

This clone was seen a handful of times. The rearrangement joins TRBV6-5 to TRBJ1-2, with 7 bases aligning to TRBD1. CDR3 length: 14 residues. Germline values: CDR1 MNHEY, CDR2 SVGAGI. With V trimmed by 6 bases and J by 2 bases, 6 bases remained unmatched. The CDR3 sequence: CASRTGTDNYGYTF. The CDR3, as DNA: TGTGCCAGCAGGACCGGGACAGACAACTATGGCTACACCTTC.

This clone was picked up a small number of times. The gene calls are TRBV28 and TRBJ1-1, with 9 bases aligning to TRBD1. J gave up 9 bases and V 4 bases, and 6 bases lay outside the gene matches. The CDR3 loop spans 13 amino acids. Germline values: CDR1 MDHEN, CDR2 SYDVKM. CDR3 loop: CASSSPGTGKAFF. CDR3 in DNA: TGTGCCAGCAGTTCCCCTGGGACAGGGAAAGCTTTCTTT.

The chain has TRBV9 and TRBJ1-1; D gene unclear. Per the germline V gene, CDR1 is SGDLS and CDR2 is YYNGEE. This CDR3 is 13 amino acids long. Trimming cost V 0 bases and J 0 bases, with 3 bases left between them. This CDR3 reads CASSVVMNTEAFF. DNA of the CDR3: TGTGCCAGCAGCGTAGTAATGAACACTGAAGCTTTCTTT.

The chain has TRBV9 and TRBJ2-1, with 10 bases that match TRBD2. The CDR3 is made up of 16 amino acids. CDR1 is SGDLS and CDR2 is YYNGEE in the germline V gene. V was clipped by 0 bases and J by 4 bases; unmatched bases: 4. The CDR3 protein is CASSVGLAGAYNEQFF. In DNA, the CDR3 is TGTGCCAGCAGCGTAGGCCTAGCGGGAGCTTACAATGAGCAGTTCTTC.

This clone was detected a few times. The rearrangement uses TRBV10-1 and TRBJ2-2, with no clear D. From germline, CDR1 is WNHNN and CDR2 SYGVQD (reference sequence). The CDR3 has 12 residues. V was trimmed by 6 bases and J by 0 bases, leaving 2 bases between them. Written as DNA, the CDR3 is TGCGCCAGCAGCGCGAACACCGGGGAGCTGTTTTTT. This translates into CASSANTGELFF.

This chain links TRBV30 with TRBJ2-5; 11 positions match TRBD1. The end of the DNA fits TRBJ2-7 better, so the J call may be wrong. The germline CDR1 and CDR2 sequences are GTSNPN and SVGIG (reference sequence). This CDR3 spans 14 amino acids. CDR3 region: CAWSVGTGGYEQYF. The CDR3 DNA is TGTGCCTGGAGTGTCGGGACAGGGGGCTACGAGCAGTACTTC.

This clone was recorded once. The rearrangement uses TRBV7-9 and TRBJ1-2; weak D call: TRBD1 (6 bases). The CDR3 has 15 amino acids. The germline V gene has CDR1 SEHNR and CDR2 FQNEAQ (reference sequence). Trimming left V 0 bases short and J 5 bases short, with 13 bases between. CDR3 protein: CASSLAHGQTYGYTF. For the CDR3, the DNA is TGTGCCAGCAGCTTAGCGCACGGACAGACGTATGGCTACACCTTC.

V usage is TRBV5-4 and J usage is TRBJ2-1, with TRBD2 as a possible D gene (6 bases). The V end lost 0 bases, the J end lost 5 bases, and 12 bases lay between the germline ends. Germline CDR1 SGHNT, CDR2 YYREEE (reference sequence). The CDR3 is 15 amino acids. The CDR3 spells CASSLAGERDNEQFF. CDR3 in DNA: TGTGCCAGCAGCTTGGCGGGGGAGCGCGACAATGAGCAGTTCTTC.

The genes are TRBV6-5 and TRBJ2-2; D call uncertain. The CDR3 has 15 residues. Germline V gene data show CDR1 as MNHEY and CDR2 as SVGAGI. With 1 base removed from V and 0 bases from J, the gap between germline ends came to 6 bases. The CDR3 sequence is CASSYYLANTGELFF. The CDR3 DNA reads TGTGCCAGCAGTTACTACTTGGCGAACACCGGGGAGCTGTTTTTT.

The V call is TRBV6-1, the J call TRBJ2-2; 10 bases map to TRBD1. V trimming: 8 bases; J trimming: 5 bases; junction bases outside the gene matches: 8. This CDR3 region has 15 residues. Looked up from germline, CDR1 is MNHNS and CDR2 is SASEGT. CDR3 DNA: TGTGCCAGCGTAGACAGGGGGCCGAGGACCGGGGAGCTGTTTTTT. Translating it yields CASVDRGPRTGELFF.

This clone was seen only a few times. The rearrangement joins TRBV27 to TRBJ1-1; no clear D gene. V was clipped by 2 bases and J by 3 bases, with 10 bases between them. Germline CDR1 MNHEY, CDR2 SMNVEV (reference sequence). The CDR3 is made up of 14 amino acids. CDR3 DNA: TGTGCCAGCAGTTTAAAGCGGGCGCACACTGAAGCTTTCTTT. Translation gives CASSLKRAHTEAFF.

In this sample, this clone turned up a few times. The chain joins TRBV6-1 to TRBJ2-1; possible D gene TRBD2, 6 bases. Germline V gene sequence: CDR1 MNHNS, CDR2 SASEGT. The CDR3 runs to 14 residues. The V and J ends lost 5 bases and 6 bases respectively, with 14 bases between them. Written as DNA, the CDR3 is TGTGCCAGCAGTCCCCAGCGGGCGCTCAATGAGCAGTTCTTC. As protein: CASSPQRALNEQFF.

This clone turned up a few times. The chain combines TRBV5-1 with TRBJ2-7; no clear D. Germline CDR1 SGHRS, CDR2 YFSETQ. Trimming took off 0 bases at V and 2 bases at J, with 12 bases between the two ends. The length of the CDR3 is 15 residues. CDR3 nucleotides: TGCGCCAGCAGCTTGGATGGGCCCCGGACCTACGAGCAGTACTTC. Protein: CASSLDGPRTYEQYF.

V and J are TRBV29-1 and TRBJ1-1; D gene unclear. The V gene's germline CDR1 is SQVTM and CDR2 ANQGSEA. Trimming cost V 4 bases and J 0 bases, with 9 bases left between them. The CDR3 has 13 amino acids. The CDR3 nucleotides are TGCAGCGTTGTTTCTAGCCTGAACACTGAAGCTTTCTTT. It specifies CSVVSSLNTEAFF.

This sequence joins TRBV5-1 and TRBJ2-7; D might be TRBD1 (6 bases). Germline lookup yields CDR1 SGHRS and CDR2 YFSETQ. V lost 1 base, J lost 6 bases, and 17 bases lay in between. The CDR3 sequence is 15 residues long. Written as DNA, the CDR3 is TGCGCCAGCAGCTTGACCGACAACAGGGCGGGCGAGCAGTACTTC. This codes for CASSLTDNRAGEQYF.

This clone has just a few counts. The chain employs TRBV7-2 and TRBJ2-1, with D perhaps TRBD1 (6 bases). V lost 0 bases and J 4 bases, leaving 10 bases between the germline ends. The CDR3 spans 15 residues. CDR1 is SGHTA, CDR2 FQGNSA, per germline. The CDR3 DNA is TGTGCCAGCAGCTTAGCAGGGGGAAATTACAATGAGCAGTTCTTC. This translates into CASSLAGGNYNEQFF.

This clone was picked up a small number of times. The rearrangement links TRBV5-1 to TRBJ2-1; D is perhaps TRBD1 (6 bases). V gave up 4 bases and J gave up 8 bases, with 22 bases separating them. CDR1 is SGHRS and CDR2 is YFSETQ in the germline V gene. The CDR3 consists of 16 residues. CDR3 DNA sequence: TGCGCCAGCAGCCCAGGAACTTGGCAGGGGAGCGATGAGCAGTTCTTC. This encodes CASSPGTWQGSDEQFF.

The chain links TRBV4-1 to TRBJ2-2; D perhaps matches TRBD2 (6 bases). V lost 1 base to trimming and J lost 3 bases, with 12 bases between them. Germline-derived CDR1 and CDR2 are MGHRA and YSYEKL. CDR3 length equals 16 residues. The CDR3 sequence is CASSQGPGGDTGELFF. The CDR3 bases are TGCGCCAGCAGCCAAGGCCCAGGAGGGGACACCGGGGAGCTGTTTTTT.

This clone was seen a handful of times. The chain links TRBV30 to TRBJ1-4, with a weak D call TRBD1 (6 bases). This CDR3 has 15 amino acids. Trimming shortened V by 3 bases and J by 3 bases, and 14 bases separated the two germline ends. Germline-derived CDR1 and CDR2 are GTSNPN and SVGIG (reference sequence). CDR3 protein: CAWRITGRANEKLFF. As DNA, the CDR3 is TGTGCCTGGAGGATTACAGGGAGGGCTAATGAAAAACTGTTTTTT.